What follows are 9 T cell receptor beta chains derived from one specimen sequenced in a study of cytomegalovirus exposure and HLA in healthy donors. 60 Vbeta and 13 Jbeta primers were used in PCR. Assay: immunoSEQ multiplex PCR; the TCRdb copy retains only in-frame clones and omits some. The sample records approximately 130,000 clones, more than 80% being singletons. Sequenced: PBMCs. These receptors originate from a woman aged 25 to 39 in good health and CMV-seropositive.

This clone has more than one count but fewer than ten. The chain uses TRBV19 and TRBJ1-1; 7 bases agree with TRBD1. Germline CDR1 and CDR2: LNHDA and SQIVND (reference sequence). This CDR3 comprises 16 residues. Unmatched junction bases numbered 7, after V lost 3 bases and J lost 0 bases. The chain's CDR3 is CASSIWPGGMNTEAFF. For the CDR3, the DNA is TGTGCCAGTAGTATTTGGCCAGGGGGGATGAACACTGAAGCTTTCTTT.

This chain joins TRBV5-4 and TRBJ1-2; D is unresolved. The CDR3 is made up of 13 amino acids. V was pared by 4 bases and J by 0 bases, with 7 bases between. The germline V gene encodes CDR1 SGHNT and CDR2 YYREEE (reference sequence). The CDR3: CASSTPTNYGYTF. As DNA, the CDR3 is TGTGCCAGCAGCACACCGACTAACTATGGCTACACCTTC. The whole variable domain, filled in from reference TRBV5-4 and TRBJ1-2, reads ETGVTQSPTHLIKTRGQQVTLRCSSQSGHNTVSWYQQALGQGPQFIFQYYREEENGRGNFPPRFSGLQFPNYSSELNVNALELDDSALYLCASSTPTNYGYTFGSGTRLTVV.

This clone was found a few times. The chain couples TRBV2 to TRBJ1-4, with D perhaps matching TRBD1 (5 bases). Germline CDR1 and CDR2: SNHLY and FYNNEI. Trimming took 5 bases from V and 5 from J, leaving 9 bases between them. The CDR3 is 13 amino acids. Here the CDR3 DNA reads TGTGCCAGCAGTCCGCAGGGAAATGAAAAACTGTTTTTT. Translating gives CASSPQGNEKLFF. The entire variable domain, with the rest obtained from reference TRBV2 and TRBJ1-4, is as follows: EPEVTQTPSHQVTQMGQEVILRCVPISNHLYFYWYRQILGQKVEFLVSFYNNEISEKSEIFDDQFSVERPDGSNFTLKIRSTKLEDSAMYFCASSPQGNEKLFFGSGTQLSVL.

This clone is classed as medium-sized. The rearrangement joins TRBV6-1 to TRBJ2-7, with 7 bases matching TRBD2. J lost 4 bases, V lost 7 bases, and 7 bases had no gene match. Germline V gene sequence: CDR1 MNHNS, CDR2 SASEGT. The CDR3 extends over 13 amino acids. CDR3 nucleotides: TGTGCCAGCAACCGGGACTACCAGTACGAGCAGTACTTC. Its protein is CASNRDYQYEQYF.

This chain uses TRBV6-6 with TRBJ1-2, with a possible D match to TRBD1 (6 bases). Looked up from germline, CDR1 is MNHNY and CDR2 is SVGAGI (reference sequence). V dropped 4 bases and J dropped 3 bases, with 18 bases sitting between them. The CDR3 has 16 residues. CDR3 amino acids: CASSCGQGRGDYGYTF. The CDR3 DNA reads TGTGCCAGCAGTTGCGGGCAGGGGAGGGGGGACTATGGCTACACCTTC.

In this sample, this clone turned up once. The chain has TRBV5-1 and TRBJ2-2; D perhaps matches TRBD1 (6 bases). The CDR3 runs 13 residues. Germline CDR1 reads SGHRS; CDR2 reads YFSETQ. Trimming removed 2 bases from V and 7 bases from J, with 9 bases in between. The CDR3, as DNA: TGCGCCAGCAGCTTCAACAGGGTCGGGGAGCTGTTTTTT. Translated: CASSFNRVGELFF.

The V call is TRBV6-5, the J call TRBJ1-5; D is perhaps TRBD1 (5 bases). The V end lost 5 bases, the J end lost 7 bases, and 15 bases lay between the germline ends. Germline CDR1 MNHEY, CDR2 SVGAGI. The CDR3 covers 14 residues. The CDR3 sequence is CASSRSGGRQPQHF. DNA of the CDR3: TGTGCCAGCAGTCGGTCGGGGGGGAGACAGCCCCAGCATTTT.

In this sample, this clone turned up once. This sequence joins TRBV28 and TRBJ1-2, with 9 bases fitting TRBD1. The CDR3 length is 19 residues. V was clipped by 6 bases and J by 3 bases; unmatched bases: 20. Germline CDR1 reads MDHEN; CDR2 reads SYDVKM. Here the CDR3 DNA reads TGTGCCAGCAGCCCTTCGACAGGGGGAGTAGGAGAAGATGACTATGGCTACACCTTC. Its protein product is CASSPSTGGVGEDDYGYTF.

This chain joins TRBV27 and TRBJ2-5; 11 bases match TRBD1. Looked up from germline, CDR1 is MNHEY and CDR2 is SMNVEV (reference sequence). After removal of 4 bases from V and 5 bases from J, the junction contained 3 bases not matched to a gene. This CDR3 region has 14 residues. The CDR3 coding sequence is TGTGCCAGCAGTTCGGACAGGGGGCGGGAGACCCAGTACTTC. This translates into CASSSDRGRETQYF.